A single T cell receptor beta chain is shown here with its context. These data originate in a study of blood T cell repertoires in COVID-19. As for the study in general: Sites across the United States, Italy and Spain contributed samples from acute and convalescent COVID-19.

Germline V lookup: CDR1 KGHSH, CDR2 LQKENI. The CDR3 is made up of 13 amino acids. With 6 bases removed from V and 2 bases from J, the gap between germline ends came to 8 bases. In the source study's methods: Nucleated cell counts were estimated from reference gene primer amplification. The protocol was immunoSEQ multiplex PCR, while the TCRdb copy is restricted to in-frame clones and leaves out a portion. From that table come the V and J calls and clone size; the DNA was used to work out D and trimming. The sample consists of 150,000 or so clones, roughly 86% of them appearing once. This chain connects TRBV18 to TRBJ1-3; D is unresolved. Sequenced sample: peripheral blood. The TCR comes from a woman in her 70s with COVID-19, enrolled during active disease. The CDR3 reads CASSPGAGNTIYF. CDR3 nucleotide sequence: TGTGCCAGCTCCCCGGGAGCTGGAAACACCATATATTTT.